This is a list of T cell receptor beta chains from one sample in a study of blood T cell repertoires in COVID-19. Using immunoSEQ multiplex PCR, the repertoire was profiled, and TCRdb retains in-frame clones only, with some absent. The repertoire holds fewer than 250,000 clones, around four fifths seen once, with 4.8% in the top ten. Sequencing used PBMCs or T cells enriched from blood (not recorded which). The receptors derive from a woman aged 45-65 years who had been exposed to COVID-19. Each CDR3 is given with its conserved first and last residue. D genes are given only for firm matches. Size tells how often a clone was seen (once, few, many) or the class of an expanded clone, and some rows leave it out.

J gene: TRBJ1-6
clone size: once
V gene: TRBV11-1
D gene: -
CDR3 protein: CASSLGRGQMYGRLHF
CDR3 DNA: TGTGCCAGCAGCTTAGGACGAGGACAGATGTACGGAAGACTCCACTTT

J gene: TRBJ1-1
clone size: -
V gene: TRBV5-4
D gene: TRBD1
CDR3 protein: CASSPGTGNTEAFF
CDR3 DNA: TGTGCCAGCAGCCCCGGGACAGGTAACACTGAAGCTTTCTTT

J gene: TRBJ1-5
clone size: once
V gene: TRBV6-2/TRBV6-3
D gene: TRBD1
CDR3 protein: CASSYRDRGGNQPQHF
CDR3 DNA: TGTGCCAGCAGTTACAGAGACAGGGGTGGCAATCAGCCCCAGCATTTT

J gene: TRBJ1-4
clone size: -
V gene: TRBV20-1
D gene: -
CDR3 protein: CSASTREKLFF
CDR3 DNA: TGCAGTGCTAGTACCCGGGAAAAACTGTTTTTT

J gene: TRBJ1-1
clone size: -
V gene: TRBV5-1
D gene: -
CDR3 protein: CASTYAQGASTEAFF
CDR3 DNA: TGCGCCAGCACCTACGCGCAGGGCGCGAGCACTGAAGCTTTCTTT

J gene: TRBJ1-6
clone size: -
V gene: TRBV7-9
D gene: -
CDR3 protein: CASSISLRGNQLSPLHF
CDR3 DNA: TGTGCCAGCAGCATATCCCTGAGAGGCAACCAACTTTCACCCCTCCACTTT

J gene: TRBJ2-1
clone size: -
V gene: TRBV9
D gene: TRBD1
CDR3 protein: CASSVATSGGAEQFF
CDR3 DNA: TGTGCCAGCAGCGTAGCTACATCAGGGGGCGCTGAGCAGTTCTTC

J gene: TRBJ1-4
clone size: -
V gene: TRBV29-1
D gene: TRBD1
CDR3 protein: CSVEKQGAFEKLFF
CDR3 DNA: TGCAGCGTTGAAAAACAGGGGGCGTTTGAAAAACTGTTTTTT

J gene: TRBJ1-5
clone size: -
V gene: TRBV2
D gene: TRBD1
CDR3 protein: CASRGQGRDNQPQHF
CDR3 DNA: TGTGCCAGCAGAGGACAGGGCAGGGACAATCAGCCCCAGCATTTT

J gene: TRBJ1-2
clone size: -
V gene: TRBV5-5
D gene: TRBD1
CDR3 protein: CASSLVAGGFIVVGYTF
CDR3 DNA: TGTGCCAGCAGCTTGGTGGCAGGGGGCTTTATAGTTGTTGGCTACACCTTC

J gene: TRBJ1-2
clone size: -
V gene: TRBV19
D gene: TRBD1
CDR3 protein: CASSIDVGDRGGADYGYTF
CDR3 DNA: TGTGCCAGTAGTATAGATGTGGGAGACAGGGGAGGCGCGGACTATGGCTACACCTTC

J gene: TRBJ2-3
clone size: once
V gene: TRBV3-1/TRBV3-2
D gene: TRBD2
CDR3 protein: CASSFGLAGTSTDTQYF
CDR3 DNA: TGTGCCAGCAGCTTCGGACTAGCGGGGACTAGCACAGATACGCAGTATTTT

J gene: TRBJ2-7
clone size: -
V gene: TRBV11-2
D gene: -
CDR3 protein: CASSWFENYEQYF
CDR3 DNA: TGTGCCAGCAGCTGGTTTGAGAACTACGAGCAGTACTTC

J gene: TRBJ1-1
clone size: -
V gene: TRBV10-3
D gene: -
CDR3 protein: CAIRVTGMNTEAFF
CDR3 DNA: TGTGCCATCAGAGTGACAGGTATGAACACTGAAGCTTTCTTT

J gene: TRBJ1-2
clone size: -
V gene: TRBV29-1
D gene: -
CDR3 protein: CSVGTGGHPLYGYTF
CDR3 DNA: TGCAGCGTTGGGACCGGAGGTCACCCTCTCTATGGCTACACCTTC

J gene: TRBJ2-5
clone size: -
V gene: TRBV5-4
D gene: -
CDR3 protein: CASSLAGAGGQETQYF
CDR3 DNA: TGTGCCAGCAGCTTGGCCGGTGCGGGCGGGCAAGAGACCCAGTACTTC

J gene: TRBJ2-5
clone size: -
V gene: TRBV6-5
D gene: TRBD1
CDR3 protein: CASSPDRGQETQYF
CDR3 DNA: TGTGCCAGCAGTCCCGACAGGGGTCAAGAGACCCAGTACTTC

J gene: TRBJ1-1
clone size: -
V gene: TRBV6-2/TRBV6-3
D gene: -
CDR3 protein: CASSSPTGRGDTEAFF
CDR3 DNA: TGTGCCAGCAGTTCCCCAACAGGGAGAGGGGACACTGAAGCTTTCTTT

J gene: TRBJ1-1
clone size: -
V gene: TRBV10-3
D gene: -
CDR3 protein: CAISGVRASRDTEAFF
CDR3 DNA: TGTGCCATCAGTGGGGTGCGGGCTTCCCGGGACACTGAAGCTTTCTTT

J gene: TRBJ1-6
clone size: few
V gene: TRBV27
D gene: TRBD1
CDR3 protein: CASSLMGQGSSPLHF
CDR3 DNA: TGTGCCAGCAGTTTAATGGGACAGGGGTCATCACCCCTCCACTTT

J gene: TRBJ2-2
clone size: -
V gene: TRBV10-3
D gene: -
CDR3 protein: CAISDGSVTGELFF
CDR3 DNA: TGTGCCATCAGTGACGGGTCGGTCACCGGGGAGCTGTTTTTT

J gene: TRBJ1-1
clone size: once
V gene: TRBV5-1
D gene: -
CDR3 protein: CASSLGIRSMNTEAFF
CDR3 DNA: TGCGCCAGCAGCTTGGGCATCAGATCAATGAACACTGAAGCTTTCTTT

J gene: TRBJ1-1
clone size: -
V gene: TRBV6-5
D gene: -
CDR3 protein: CASSYSTERGTEAFF
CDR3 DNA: TGTGCCAGCAGTTACTCAACGGAGCGAGGCACTGAAGCTTTCTTT

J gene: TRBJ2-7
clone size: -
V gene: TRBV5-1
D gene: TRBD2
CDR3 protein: CASSLELAREQYF
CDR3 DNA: TGCGCCAGCAGCTTGGAACTAGCGAGGGAGCAGTACTTC

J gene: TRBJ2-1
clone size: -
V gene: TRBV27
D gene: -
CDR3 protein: CASSSGLSYNEQFF
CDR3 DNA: TGTGCCAGCAGTTCGGGTCTCTCCTACAATGAGCAGTTCTTC

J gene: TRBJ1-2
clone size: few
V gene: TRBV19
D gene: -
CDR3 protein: CASSITQPANYGYTF
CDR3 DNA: TGTGCCAGTAGTATCACACAGCCGGCTAACTATGGCTACACCTTC

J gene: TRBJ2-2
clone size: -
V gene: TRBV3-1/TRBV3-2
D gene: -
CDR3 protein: CASSRSPGGTGELFF
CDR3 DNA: TGTGCCAGCAGCCGCTCCCCCGGCGGCACCGGGGAGCTGTTTTTT

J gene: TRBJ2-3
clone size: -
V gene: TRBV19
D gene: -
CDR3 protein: CASSIAGGTDTQYF
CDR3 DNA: TGTGCCAGTAGTATAGCGGGGGGCACAGATACGCAGTATTTT

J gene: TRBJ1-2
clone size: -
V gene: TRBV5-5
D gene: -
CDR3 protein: CASSLDSPYGYTF
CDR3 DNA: TGTGCCAGCAGCCTTGACAGTCCCTATGGCTACACCTTC

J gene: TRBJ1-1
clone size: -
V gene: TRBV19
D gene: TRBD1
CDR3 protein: CASSNRGLTEAFF
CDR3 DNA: TGTGCCAGTAGCAACAGGGGACTCACTGAAGCTTTCTTT

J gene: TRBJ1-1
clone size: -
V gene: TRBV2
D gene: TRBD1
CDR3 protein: CASIPDRGLIMNTEAFF
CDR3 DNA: TGTGCCAGCATCCCCGACAGGGGGTTAATAATGAACACTGAAGCTTTCTTT

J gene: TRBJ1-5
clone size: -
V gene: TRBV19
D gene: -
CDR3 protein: CASSSGQDIGPQHF
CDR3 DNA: TGTGCCAGTAGTTCAGGACAAGATATAGGGCCCCAGCATTTT

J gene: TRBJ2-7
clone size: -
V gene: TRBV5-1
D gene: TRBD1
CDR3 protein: CASSRDRGSYEQYF
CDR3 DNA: TGCGCCAGCTCTCGGGACAGGGGCTCCTACGAGCAGTACTTC

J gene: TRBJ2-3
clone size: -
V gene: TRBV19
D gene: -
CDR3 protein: CASKVGGTDTQYF
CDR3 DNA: TGTGCCAGTAAAGTAGGGGGCACAGATACGCAGTATTTT

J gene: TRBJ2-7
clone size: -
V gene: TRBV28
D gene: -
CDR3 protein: CASSLGAVYEQYF
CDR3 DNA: TGTGCCAGCAGTTTGGGGGCAGTCTACGAGCAGTACTTC

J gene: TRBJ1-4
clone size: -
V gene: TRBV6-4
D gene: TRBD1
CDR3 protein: CASRFAGQGKGEGEKLFF
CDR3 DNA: TGTGCCAGCAGATTTGCGGGACAGGGGAAGGGTGAAGGGGAAAAACTGTTTTTT

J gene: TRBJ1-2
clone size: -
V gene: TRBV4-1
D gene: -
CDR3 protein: CASSQEVATPYGYTF
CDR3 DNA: TGCGCCAGCAGCCAAGAAGTAGCCACTCCGTATGGCTACACCTTC

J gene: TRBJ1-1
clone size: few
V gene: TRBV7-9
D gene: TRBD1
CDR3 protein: CASSSGQGIVAEAFF
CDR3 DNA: TGTGCCAGCAGCTCAGGACAGGGAATAGTGGCTGAAGCTTTCTTT

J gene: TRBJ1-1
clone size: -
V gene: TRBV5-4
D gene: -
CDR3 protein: CASTQTGLNTEAFF
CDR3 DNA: TGTGCCAGCACTCAGACAGGCCTGAACACTGAAGCTTTCTTT

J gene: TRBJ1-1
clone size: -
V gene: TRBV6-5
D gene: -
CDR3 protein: CASGRDLNTEAFF
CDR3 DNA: TGTGCCAGCGGGAGGGATCTGAACACTGAAGCTTTCTTT

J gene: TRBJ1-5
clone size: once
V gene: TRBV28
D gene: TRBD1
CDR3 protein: CASSLNKLDRAGFYGNQPQHF
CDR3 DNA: TGTGCCAGCAGTTTAAATAAACTGGACAGGGCGGGATTTTATGGCAATCAGCCCCAGCATTTT

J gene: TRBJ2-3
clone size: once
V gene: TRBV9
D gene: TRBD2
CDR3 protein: CASSRGGSGGEDTQYF
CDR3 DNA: TGTGCCAGCAGCCGCGGGGGTAGCGGGGGAGAAGATACGCAGTATTTT

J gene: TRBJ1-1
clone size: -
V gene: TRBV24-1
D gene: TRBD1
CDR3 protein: CATRDRGTEAFF
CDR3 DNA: TGTGCCACCCGCGACAGGGGCACTGAAGCTTTCTTT